This passage covers 17 T cell receptor beta chains from one sample sequenced in a study of beta chain features in type 1 diabetes. The study reverse transcribed the entire isolated RNA, so it sequenced expressed TCRB transcripts. The assay was immunoSEQ multiplex PCR, and TCRdb's table has in-frame clones only and misses some. This table has roughly 400,000 clones, about 15% appearing once. Sequencing input: naive CD4+ T cells from blood. These receptors all stem from a man under 40 in good health.

In this sample, this clone turned up a few times. The chain recombines TRBV4-3 with TRBJ2-1; 7 nucleotides agree with TRBD1. This CDR3 comprises 14 residues. Per germline, CDR1 LGHNA and CDR2 YSLEER. V gave up 4 bases and J gave up 5 bases; unmatched junction bases: 5. Here the CDR3 reads CASSPLTGNNEQFF. In DNA, the CDR3 is TGCGCCAGCAGCCCATTGACAGGGAACAATGAGCAGTTCTTC.

The J gene is TRBJ1-2, the V gene TRBV5-6; no definite D call. The CDR3 runs to 13 residues. Trimming removed 4 bases from V and 4 bases from J, with 11 bases in between. Per germline, CDR1 SGHDT and CDR2 YYEEEE. Here the CDR3 DNA reads TGTGCCAGCAGCCGAACGGCTTTCTATGGCTACACCTTC. Protein sequence: CASSRTAFYGYTF.

The V and J genes are TRBV5-1 and TRBJ2-3; D is undetermined. Trimming took off 0 bases at V and 5 bases at J, with 4 bases between the two ends. The CDR3 consists of 12 residues. Germline CDR1 is SGHRS and CDR2 is YFSETQ. Written as DNA, the CDR3 is TGCGCCAGCAGCTTGGAGATAGATACGCAGTATTTT. It translates to CASSLEIDTQYF.

The CDR3 nucleotides read TGTGCCATCAGTGGCCGACAGGAGGAGGGGGATACGCAGTATTTT. Protein sequence: CAISGRQEEGDTQYF. The chain is built from TRBV10-3 and TRBJ2-3; TRBD1 or TRBD2 may be the D gene (6 bases each). Germline lookup yields CDR1 ENHRY and CDR2 SYGVKD. The V gene lost 4 bases and the J gene lost 6 bases, with 17 bases spanning the gap. This CDR3 region has 15 residues.

V and J are TRBV7-6 and TRBJ2-2; 9 bases are a match to TRBD2. Per the germline V gene, CDR1 is SGHVS and CDR2 is FNYEAQ. This CDR3 spans 18 amino acids. Unmatched junction bases numbered 13, after V lost 4 bases and J lost 4 bases. CDR3 in amino acids: CASSSVRGLAGRTGELFF. The CDR3 DNA reads as TGTGCCAGCAGCTCAGTCAGAGGCCTAGCGGGACGCACCGGGGAGCTGTTTTTT.

In this sample, this clone turned up a few times. V usage is TRBV6-6 and J usage is TRBJ2-7, with 8 bases aligning to TRBD1. The V segment lost 2 bases and the J segment 5 bases; nucleotides outside the gene matches: 5. The CDR3 has 14 amino acids. Looked up from germline, CDR1 is MNHNY and CDR2 is SVGAGI (reference sequence). The CDR3 DNA reads as TGTGCCAGCAGTTACCTGGACAGGGTACACGAGCAGTACTTC. Its translation is CASSYLDRVHEQYF.

The CDR3 sequence: CASSLGSLAENNEQFF. The CDR3, as DNA: TGTGCCAGCAGCTTAGGTAGCCTAGCGGAAAACAATGAGCAGTTCTTC. This sequence joins TRBV7-9 and TRBJ2-1, with 7 bases aligning to TRBD2. This CDR3 comprises 16 residues. Germline assignment: CDR1 SEHNR and CDR2 FQNEAQ (reference sequence). J lost 5 bases, V lost 1 base, and 8 bases had no gene match.

This clone came up a few times. DNA of the CDR3: TGTGCCACCGGGACTAGCGGGCGCACAGATACGCAGTATTTT. It is translated as CATGTSGRTDTQYF. This chain links TRBV7-6 with TRBJ2-3, with 12 bases aligning to TRBD2. CDR1 and CDR2 from the germline V gene are SGHVS and FNYEAQ. V gave up 10 bases and J gave up 1 base; unmatched junction bases: 3. The length of the CDR3 is 14 residues. The complete variable domain, with remaining parts taken from reference TRBV7-6 and TRBJ2-3, reads GAGVSQSPRYKVTKRGQDVALRCDPISGHVSLYWYRQALGQGPEFLTYFNYEAQQDKSGLPNDRFSAERPEGSISTLTIQRTEQRDSAMYRCATGTSGRTDTQYFGPGTRLTVL.

The genes are TRBV7-9 and TRBJ1-5; D not resolved. The CDR3 totals 16 residues. Trimming removed 4 bases from V and 0 bases from J, with 13 bases in between. CDR1 is SEHNR, CDR2 FQNEAQ, per germline (reference sequence). CDR3 bases: TGTGCCAGCAGCTCAGCCGGTAGGGATAGCAATCAGCCCCAGCATTTT. Translated: CASSSAGRDSNQPQHF.

This sequence joins TRBV9 and TRBJ1-1; D not resolved. The CDR3 extends over 13 amino acids. Germline values: CDR1 SGDLS, CDR2 YYNGEE. Trimming took 4 bases from V and 1 from J, leaving 8 bases between them. The CDR3 sequence: CASSSRGNTEAFF. The CDR3 nucleotides are TGTGCCAGCAGCTCCCGCGGGAACACTGAAGCTTTCTTT. The variable domain in full, with the rest retrieved from reference TRBV9 and TRBJ1-1, is DSGVTQTPKHLITATGQRVTLRCSPRSGDLSVYWYQQSLDQGLQFLIQYYNGEERAKGNILERFSAQQFPDLHSELNLSSLELGDSALYFCASSSRGNTEAFFGQGTRLTVV.

The rearrangement uses TRBV20-1 and TRBJ2-7; D is tentatively TRBD1 or TRBD2 (5 bases each). This CDR3 has 11 residues. The V end lost 7 bases, the J end lost 4 bases, and 11 bases lay between the germline ends. Germline values: CDR1 DFQATT, CDR2 SNEGSKA (reference sequence). CDR3 residues: CSGRGGYEQYF. As DNA, the CDR3 is TGCAGTGGTAGGGGCGGGTACGAGCAGTACTTC.

This clone showed up just a few times. V and J are TRBV18 and TRBJ2-3; TRBD2 aligns across 11 bases. CDR1 and CDR2 from the germline V gene are KGHSH and LQKENI. Trimming took 4 bases from V and 2 from J; bases not matched to a gene: 2. CDR3 length: 15 amino acids. CDR3 sequence: CASSLLAGDTDTQYF. CDR3 DNA: TGTGCCAGCTCACTACTAGCGGGGGACACAGATACGCAGTATTTT.

This rearrangement joins TRBV4-3 to TRBJ1-2, with no clear D. The germline V gene has CDR1 LGHNA and CDR2 YSLEER. Trimming took off 0 bases at V and 1 base at J, with 15 bases between the two ends. This CDR3 contains 17 residues. In DNA, the CDR3 is TGCGCCAGCAGCCAAGAGGGTGAGGGTTGGCGTAACTATGGCTACACCTTC. Its protein product is CASSQEGEGWRNYGYTF.

This clone was observed once. The V call is TRBV7-2, the J call TRBJ2-1; tentatively, D is TRBD2 (5 bases). Per germline, CDR1 SGHTA and CDR2 FQGNSA. V was shortened by 0 bases and J by 4 bases, with 10 bases between the two germline ends. This CDR3 contains 15 residues. The CDR3 DNA is TGTGCCAGCAGCTTAGCGGGAGATGGGTACAATGAGCAGTTCTTC. Its translation is CASSLAGDGYNEQFF.

V is TRBV6-1 and J is TRBJ2-5; D is unresolved. The V end lost 6 bases, the J end lost 5 bases, and 13 bases lay between the germline ends. There are 13 residues in the CDR3. CDR1 and CDR2 from the germline V gene are MNHNS and SASEGT. Here the CDR3 DNA reads TGTGCCAGCAGGATCCAGCCTCGCGAGACCCAGTACTTC. This translates into CASRIQPRETQYF.

This clone has a handful of counts. V is TRBV5-4 and J is TRBJ1-2; D gene unclear. V was pared by 1 base and J by 0 bases, with 13 bases between. Germline V gene lookup returns CDR1 SGHNT and CDR2 YYREEE (reference sequence). The CDR3 covers 16 residues. The CDR3 DNA reads as TGTGCCAGCAGCTTGCCCGTCCCTGGGGCTAACTATGGCTACACCTTC. Encoded protein: CASSLPVPGANYGYTF.

This clone was observed a handful of times. The rearrangement joins TRBV7-8 to TRBJ2-3; no firm D call. CDR3 size: 14 residues. The germline V gene has CDR1 SGHVS and CDR2 FQNEAQ. The V gene lost 3 bases and the J gene lost 0 bases, with 7 bases spanning the gap. The CDR3 sequence is CASSFAGSTDTQYF. CDR3 sequence (DNA): TGTGCCAGCAGCTTCGCAGGAAGCACAGATACGCAGTATTTT.